A single sample gave rise to the 12 T cell receptor beta chains below, sequenced in a study of cytomegalovirus exposure and HLA in healthy donors. 13 Jbeta primers and 60 Vbeta primers were used for the PCR. Clones were read by immunoSEQ multiplex PCR, and TCRdb kept only the in-frame ones, dropping some. The sample carries 100,000 to 120,000 clones, over 60% recorded once. Input material: PBMCs. These receptors all stem from a young woman in good health and CMV-seronegative.

V and J are TRBV4-2 and TRBJ2-5; TRBD2 is a possible D gene (7 bases). The CDR3 has 15 residues. Between the trimmed V and J ends, which lost 4 bases and 4 bases, there was a span of 16 bases. The germline V gene encodes CDR1 LGHNA and CDR2 YNFKEQ. DNA of the CDR3: TGTGCCAGCAGCCGAAGGGACACGGGAGGAGAGACCCAGTACTTC. Its translation is CASSRRDTGGETQYF.

The gene calls are TRBV7-8 and TRBJ2-7, with 7 nucleotides matching TRBD1. J was trimmed by 7 bases and V by 0 bases; bases with no gene match: 12. CDR1 and CDR2 from the germline V gene are SGHVS and FQNEAQ. CDR3 length equals 16 residues. The CDR3 nucleotides read TGTGCCAGCAGCTTAGCGCTGACGGGCAGGGGGATAGAGCAGTACTTC. Protein product: CASSLALTGRGIEQYF.

J is TRBJ1-4 and V is TRBV4-1, with D tentatively TRBD1 (5 bases). Germline V CDR1 and CDR2: MGHRA, YSYEKL. The CDR3 is made up of 15 amino acids. The V gene lost 1 base and the J gene lost 5 bases, with 11 bases spanning the gap. CDR3 region: CASSQVLTGNEKLFF. The CDR3 DNA follows: TGCGCCAGCAGCCAAGTATTAACAGGAAATGAAAAACTGTTTTTT.

The V gene is TRBV7-3, the J gene TRBJ2-1; 7 nucleotides agree with TRBD2. Unmatched junction bases numbered 2, after V lost 6 bases and J lost 6 bases. From germline, CDR1 is SGHTA and CDR2 FQGTGA. CDR3 length: 12 residues. CDR3 bases: TGTGCCAGCAGAGGGAGGGGCAATGAGCAGTTCTTC. It codes for CASRGRGNEQFF.

V usage is TRBV15 and J usage is TRBJ2-7, with 10 bases identical to TRBD1. V lost 5 bases and J lost 7; bases outside the gene matches: 11. In germline, CDR1 is LNHNV, CDR2 YYDKDF (reference sequence). The CDR3 is 15 residues long. CDR3 protein: CATSARDRGLEEQYF. The CDR3 nucleotides are TGTGCCACCAGCGCTCGGGACAGGGGATTAGAGGAGCAGTACTTC.

This chain joins TRBV7-3 and TRBJ2-5; D perhaps matches TRBD1 (6 bases). This CDR3 is built from 13 residues. In germline, CDR1 is SGHTA, CDR2 FQGTGA. The V end was cut by 0 bases, the J end by 7 bases, with 9 bases between. The CDR3 loop is CASSLTQGGTQYF. CDR3 coding DNA: TGTGCCAGCAGCTTAACACAGGGTGGGACCCAGTACTTC.

The CDR3 here is CASSLSNGGVNTEAFF. In DNA form, the CDR3 reads TGTGCCAGCAGCTTATCGAACGGGGGAGTGAACACTGAAGCTTTCTTT. This rearrangement joins TRBV7-8 to TRBJ1-1; D is perhaps TRBD1 (5 bases). Trimming shortened V by 2 bases and J by 0 bases, and 13 bases separated the two germline ends. CDR3 length: 16 amino acids. CDR1 SGHVS and CDR2 FQNEAQ come from the germline V gene.

This rearrangement joins TRBV7-9 to TRBJ2-5; 8 bases align to TRBD2. The ends lost 6 bases at V and 0 bases at J; junction bases unmatched: 6. The CDR3 totals 15 residues. Germline V gives CDR1 SEHNR, CDR2 FQNEAQ (reference sequence). The CDR3 region is CASRAGLADQETQYF. CDR3 nucleotides: TGTGCCAGCAGGGCCGGACTAGCCGACCAAGAGACCCAGTACTTC. The full variable domain, completed using reference TRBV7-9 and TRBJ2-5, is DTGVSQNPRHKITKRGQNVTFRCDPISEHNRLYWYRQTLGQGPEFLTYFQNEAQLEKSRLLSDRFSAERPKGSFSTLEIQRTEQGDSAMYLCASRAGLADQETQYFGPGTRLLVL.

Ten or more counts support this clone. The chain links TRBV4-1 to TRBJ1-1; 8 nucleotides match TRBD1. From germline, CDR1 is MGHRA and CDR2 YSYEKL. The CDR3 is 15 amino acids. V was pared by 7 bases and J by 5 bases, with 12 bases of the junction left unmatched. CDR3 residues: CASTRVGQGRTEAFF. CDR3 sequence (DNA): TGCGCCAGCACCAGAGTCGGACAGGGACGGACTGAAGCTTTCTTT.

V is TRBV10-3 and J is TRBJ1-1, with 8 bases lining up with TRBD1. The V and J ends lost 8 bases and 0 bases, in that order; junction bases with no gene match: 5. The CDR3 is 14 residues long. From germline, CDR1 is ENHRY and CDR2 SYGVKD. This CDR3 is CAIQGAGLNTEAFF. In DNA, the CDR3 is TGTGCCATCCAGGGGGCAGGGTTGAACACTGAAGCTTTCTTT.

This rearrangement joins TRBV30 to TRBJ2-2; maybe TRBD2 (7 bases). CDR1 GTSNPN and CDR2 SVGIG come from the germline V gene (reference sequence). Trimming stripped 1 base from V and 1 base from J, with 16 bases between. The length of the CDR3 is 17 residues. This CDR3 is CAWSAALGGENTGELFF. The CDR3 DNA sequence: TGTGCCTGGAGTGCCGCCCTAGGGGGGGAGAACACCGGGGAGCTGTTTTTT.

The chain has TRBV30 and TRBJ1-6; weak D call: TRBD1 (6 bases). V shed 6 bases and J shed 7 bases, with 16 bases lying between them. This CDR3 region has 14 residues. CDR1 and CDR2 (germline): GTSNPN, SVGIG (reference sequence). CDR3 nucleotide sequence: TGTGCCTGTAACCCACAGGGAAGAAATTCACCCCTCCACTTT. Translated: CACNPQGRNSPLHF.